The 32 T cell receptor beta chains below were found in one sample sequenced in a study of T cells after yellow fever vaccination. In TCRdb, the 5' RACE reads were re-called with MiXCR into one record per CDR3 protein. The sample shows some 340,000 distinct CDR3 sequences, approximately 12% of them seen only once. Sample: CD4+ T cells sorted from PBMCs, taken 45 days after the yellow fever booster vaccination. Receptors were obtained from a man aged 18 to 35 who received the YFV17D yellow fever vaccine.

Ten or more counts support this clonotype. The rearrangement joins TRBV18 to TRBJ2-3, with D possibly TRBD2 on 6 matching bases. The V gene's germline CDR1 is KGHSH and CDR2 LQKENI. V was pared by 0 bases and J by 8 bases, with 12 bases between. The CDR3 extends over 14 amino acids. The CDR3 DNA is TGTGCCAGCTCACCACCACTAGCAGGAGGTACGCAGTATTTT. Residues: CASSPPLAGGTQYF.

This clonotype has a count of ten or more. CDR3 amino acids: CASSKVSRGGLETQYF. The CDR3 DNA is TGTGCCAGCAGCAAAGTTAGCAGGGGAGGCTTGGAGACCCAGTACTTC. The chain uses TRBV21-1 and TRBJ2-5; the listed D gene, TRBD1, was not tested against the DNA. TRBV21-1 represents a pseudogene. There are 16 residues in the CDR3.

This clonotype was seen repeatedly, ten times or more. The chain carries TRBV4-3 and TRBJ2-5; TRBD1 matches 10 bases. The J segment lost 3 bases and the V segment lost 0 bases, leaving 7 bases of the junction unmatched. Germline CDR1 and CDR2: LGHNA and YSLEER. The CDR3 runs 17 residues. CDR3 nucleotide sequence: TGCGCCAGCAGCCAAGAGCCTCCGGGACAGGGGAAAGAGACCCAGTACTTC. It translates to CASSQEPPGQGKETQYF.

This clonotype was observed a handful of times. V gene TRBV6-2 or TRBV6-3 combines with J gene TRBJ2-1; TRBD2 is a possible D gene (5 bases). The CDR3 is 16 residues long. The V and J ends lost 5 bases and 8 bases respectively, with 22 bases between them. Germline assignment: CDR1 MNHEY and CDR2 SVGEGT. CDR3 sequence reads: CASSTDLDLSLHEQFF. The DNA of the CDR3 is TGTGCCAGCAGTACGGACCTGGACTTGTCACTACATGAGCAGTTCTTC.

The V call is TRBV5-6, the J call TRBJ1-6; no firm D call. V lost 4 bases and J lost 8, with 13 bases in between. Looked up from germline, CDR1 is SGHDT and CDR2 is YYEEEE. The CDR3 spans 14 residues. The DNA of the CDR3 is TGTGCCAGCAGCCCCTTGGGCCCGGATTCACCCCTCCACTTT. It encodes CASSPLGPDSPLHF.

This chain uses TRBV27 with TRBJ1-5; D is perhaps TRBD1 (5 bases). Germline assignment: CDR1 MNHEY and CDR2 SMNVEV (reference sequence). V lost 3 bases, J lost 6 bases, and 18 bases lay in between. The CDR3 covers 16 residues. The CDR3 region has the DNA TGTGCCAGCAGTTTCAGGGCAGCCCCGGGTTTTCAGCCCCAGCATTTT. Its protein product is CASSFRAAPGFQPQHF.

This clonotype was recorded a few times. Sequence at one end of the junction differs from germline and may be a read error. The rearrangement joins TRBV28 to TRBJ1-1; D is unclear. Germline CDR1 reads MDHEN; CDR2 reads SYDVKM. The CDR3 is made up of 12 amino acids. The DNA for the CDR3 is TGTGCCAGCACTTTAGCCAACACTGAAGCTTTCTTT. Translating it yields CASTLANTEAFF.

This chain links TRBV7-9 with TRBJ1-1, with a possible D match to TRBD1 (6 bases). The V end lost 2 bases, the J end lost 4 bases, and 11 bases lay between the germline ends. Per germline, CDR1 SEHNR and CDR2 FQNEAQ (reference sequence). The CDR3 runs to 14 residues. For the CDR3, the DNA is TGTGCCAGCAGCTTAAGGGGGGCGGGCACTGAAGCTTTCTTT. The encoded protein is CASSLRGAGTEAFF.

This clonotype was seen more than once but under ten times. This chain uses TRBV19 with TRBJ1-5, with D possibly TRBD1 on 5 matching bases. The V gene's germline CDR1 is LNHDA and CDR2 SQIVND (reference sequence). The CDR3 length is 17 residues. Trimming cost V 7 bases and J 0 bases, with 19 bases left between them. CDR3 sequence reads: CASTPLTGGYSNQPQHF. In DNA, the CDR3 is TGTGCCAGTACCCCGTTGACGGGGGGGTATAGCAATCAGCCCCAGCATTTT. The full variable domain, with the rest looked up from reference TRBV19 and TRBJ1-5, is DGGITQSPKYLFRKEGQNVTLSCEQNLNHDAMYWYRQDPGQGLRLIYYSQIVNDFQKGDIAEGYSVSREKKESFPLTVTSAQKNPTAFYLCASTPLTGGYSNQPQHFGDGTRLSIL.

This chain connects TRBV7-9 to TRBJ1-4; D is perhaps TRBD1 (5 bases). CDR1 is SEHNR, CDR2 FQNEAQ, per germline (reference sequence). Trimming shortened V by 4 bases and J by 8 bases, and 14 bases separated the two germline ends. This CDR3 is 14 amino acids long. The CDR3 protein is CASSSRVTGEKLFF. The CDR3 nucleotides read TGTGCCAGCAGCTCCAGGGTCACGGGAGAAAAACTGTTTTTT.

This clonotype has only a few counts. This chain links TRBV30 with TRBJ2-7; 7 bases agree with TRBD1. CDR1 GTSNPN and CDR2 SVGIG come from the germline V gene (reference sequence). The CDR3 is 12 residues long. V shed 5 bases and J 1 base; nucleotides not matched to a gene: 2. This CDR3 is CAWEQGSYEQYF. CDR3 sequence (DNA): TGTGCCTGGGAACAGGGGTCCTACGAGCAGTACTTC.

The rearrangement uses TRBV20-1 and TRBJ1-2; D unresolved. Trimming left V 0 bases short and J 7 bases short, with 6 bases between. The CDR3 runs to 11 residues. From germline, CDR1 is DFQATT and CDR2 SNEGSKA (reference sequence). Written as DNA, the CDR3 is TGCAGTGCTAGAGATTCGGGTGGCTACACCTTC. Its protein product is CSARDSGGYTF.

The chain is built from TRBV27 and TRBJ1-2, with D uncertain. Trimming stripped 4 bases from V and 6 bases from J, with 9 bases between. The CDR3 is 12 residues long. Germline assignment: CDR1 MNHEY and CDR2 SMNVEV (reference sequence). In DNA form, the CDR3 reads TGTGCCAGCAGTTCAGGAGTCCATGGCTACACCTTC. Its translation: CASSSGVHGYTF.

Ten or more counts support this clonotype. V is TRBV25-1 and J is TRBJ2-7, with 7 bases that match TRBD1. The CDR3 spans 17 residues. CDR1 and CDR2 from the germline V gene are MGHDK and SYGVNS. J gave up 2 bases and V 2 bases, and 12 bases lay outside the gene matches. Here the CDR3 DNA reads TGTGCCAGCAGTGAAGTATCGGGTAGGACAGGAGCCTACGAGCAGTACTTC. The encoded protein is CASSEVSGRTGAYEQYF.

This clonotype was counted ten times or more. V gene TRBV7-2 combines with J gene TRBJ2-3, with D possibly being TRBD1 or TRBD2 (5 bases each). Germline assignment: CDR1 SGHTA and CDR2 FQGNSA. The length of the CDR3 is 14 residues. Trimming took 4 bases from V and 4 from J, leaving 12 bases between them. DNA for the CDR3: TGTGCCAGCAGCTCCCGGGACGCCGCAGATACGCAGTATTTT. Encoded protein: CASSSRDAADTQYF.

V usage is TRBV6-5 and J usage is TRBJ1-2; 12 bases are a match to TRBD1. Germline CDR1 is MNHEY and CDR2 is SVGAGI. The CDR3 totals 17 residues. Trimming cost V 6 bases and J 8 bases; bases outside gene matches: 16. The CDR3 loop is CASSLTPPGQGASGYTF. The CDR3 DNA sequence: TGTGCCAGCAGCCTCACTCCTCCGGGACAGGGGGCCTCGGGCTACACCTTC.

The V and J genes are TRBV9 and TRBJ2-3, with TRBD2 matching over 7 bases. The CDR3 loop spans 16 amino acids. Germline V gene lookup returns CDR1 SGDLS and CDR2 YYNGEE. Germline trimming cut 4 bases from V and 4 bases from J; bases unmatched to any gene: 12. CDR3 DNA sequence: TGTGCCAGCAGCCAAGTGGGACTAAGCGGCCCAGATACGCAGTATTTT. Translated, it gives CASSQVGLSGPDTQYF.

The chain combines TRBV6-2 or TRBV6-3 with TRBJ2-7, with TRBD1 matching 7 bases. Germline assignment: CDR1 MNHEY and CDR2 SVGEGT. V was pared by 4 bases and J by 4 bases, with 7 bases of the junction left unmatched. The CDR3 is made up of 14 amino acids. The CDR3 DNA follows: TGTGCCAGCAGTTTTCCCGGGACAGCTTACGAGCAGTACGTC. As protein: CASSFPGTAYEQYV.

There are a few counts of this clonotype. The J gene is TRBJ2-4, the V gene TRBV20-1, with 12 positions matching TRBD2. Germline loops: CDR1 DFQATT, CDR2 SNEGSKA (reference sequence). J gave up 3 bases and V 3 bases, and 3 bases lay outside the gene matches. The CDR3 contains 15 residues. This CDR3 is CSASRLAGVKNIQYF. Written as DNA, the CDR3 is TGCAGTGCTAGCCGACTAGCGGGGGTCAAAAACATTCAGTACTTC.

This clonotype was seen repeatedly, ten times or more. The chain couples TRBV7-8 to TRBJ2-5; 8 bases line up with TRBD1. The germline CDR1 and CDR2 sequences are SGHVS and FQNEAQ. J lost 3 bases, V lost 2 bases, and 2 bases had no gene match. This CDR3 has 14 residues. For the CDR3, the DNA is TGTGCCAGCAGCTTAATGACAGGGGAAGAGACCCAGTACTTC. This gives the protein CASSLMTGEETQYF.

V usage is TRBV19 and J usage is TRBJ1-5; weak D call: TRBD1 (6 bases). CDR3 size: 15 residues. V was trimmed by 5 bases and J by 3 bases, leaving 14 bases between them. In germline, CDR1 is LNHDA, CDR2 SQIVND (reference sequence). DNA of the CDR3: TGTGCCAGTAGTGATGGAGGGGGGTACAATCAGCCCCAGCATTTT. This translates into CASSDGGGYNQPQHF.

This clonotype was picked up many times. The chain joins TRBV5-1 to TRBJ2-1, with 7 bases fitting TRBD1. CDR3 length: 13 amino acids. From germline, CDR1 is SGHRS and CDR2 YFSETQ. With V trimmed by 4 bases and J by 6 bases, 4 bases remained unmatched. The CDR3 loop reads CASSTGQLNEQFF. DNA for the CDR3: TGCGCCAGCAGCACGGGACAGCTCAATGAGCAGTTCTTC.

The chain employs TRBV5-1 and TRBJ2-2; TRBD1 is a possible D gene (5 bases). Germline values: CDR1 SGHRS, CDR2 YFSETQ. The ends were cut back, 6 bases at V and 6 bases at J, with 18 bases in the middle. The CDR3 has 15 amino acids. The CDR3 loop is CASTRTARDAGELFF. CDR3 DNA: TGCGCCAGCACCCGAACCGCCAGGGATGCCGGGGAGCTGTTTTTT.

The gene calls are TRBV20-1 and TRBJ1-1; weak D call: TRBD1 (6 bases). This CDR3 region has 14 residues. Trimming removed 6 bases from V and 4 bases from J, with 18 bases in between. Germline V gene lookup returns CDR1 DFQATT and CDR2 SNEGSKA (reference sequence). This CDR3 reads CSAKRGGLSTEAFF. Here the CDR3 DNA reads TGCAGTGCAAAGCGGGGGGGGCTTAGCACTGAAGCTTTCTTT.

This clonotype was seen a few times. The chain recombines TRBV19 with TRBJ1-5; tentative D call: TRBD1 (5 bases). V was trimmed by 4 bases and J by 7 bases, leaving 11 bases between them. CDR3 length: 13 amino acids. Germline V gene lookup returns CDR1 LNHDA and CDR2 SQIVND (reference sequence). CDR3 sequence reads: CASSTTVRQPQHF. The CDR3 bases are TGTGCCAGTAGTACGACAGTGAGGCAGCCCCAGCATTTT.

This sequence joins TRBV3-1 and TRBJ2-7; no clear D. Trimming removed 0 bases at V and 6 bases at J, with 12 bases between. Germline V gives CDR1 LGHDT, CDR2 YNNKEL (reference sequence). This CDR3 comprises 14 residues. The CDR3 is CASSQDWIMGEQYF. Written as DNA, the CDR3 is TGTGCCAGCAGCCAAGATTGGATAATGGGCGAGCAGTACTTC.

The table lists this clonotype with many counts. In DNA form, the CDR3 reads TGTGCCAGCAGCTTAAACTCGGCCGATACGCAGTATTTT. Translating gives CASSLNSADTQYF. The chain has TRBV7-3 and TRBJ2-3; D call uncertain. In germline, CDR1 is SGHTA, CDR2 FQGTGA. This CDR3 is built from 13 residues. Trimming took off 1 base at V and 6 bases at J, with 8 bases between the two ends.

This clonotype was counted many times. The chain uses TRBV15 and TRBJ1-1; tentatively, D is TRBD1 (5 bases). The CDR3 runs to 13 residues. The V end was cut by 5 bases, the J end by 3 bases, with 10 bases between. Germline-derived CDR1 and CDR2 are LNHNV and YYDKDF (reference sequence). CDR3 in DNA: TGTGCCACCAGCGAGGGGCTGGACACTGAAGCTTTCTTT. Translating it yields CATSEGLDTEAFF.

This sequence joins TRBV12-3 or TRBV12-4 and TRBJ1-4; a possible D gene is TRBD1 (5 bases). The CDR3 runs to 15 residues. V lost 0 bases and J lost 7, with 12 bases in between. The CDR3, as DNA: TGTGCCAGCAGTTTAGCGCGGCAGGGCCTTGAAAAACTGTTTTTT. This codes for CASSLARQGLEKLFF.

The V gene is TRBV3-1, the J gene TRBJ2-2; TRBD1 or TRBD2 may be the D gene (6 bases each). The germline gives CDR1 LGHDT, CDR2 YNNKEL (reference sequence). The V end was cut by 1 base, the J end by 5 bases, with 14 bases between. There are 16 residues in the CDR3. CDR3 in amino acids: CASSQVLRGATGELFF. In nucleotides, the CDR3 is TGTGCCAGCAGCCAAGTCCTGAGGGGGGCGACCGGGGAGCTGTTTTTT.

The chain employs TRBV7-8 and TRBJ1-1; D may be TRBD1 (5 bases). Germline assignment: CDR1 SGHVS and CDR2 FQNEAQ. Trimming left V 4 bases short and J 3 bases short, with 15 bases between. The CDR3 has 15 amino acids. The CDR3 region has the DNA TGTGCCAGCAGCTCCCCACAGGTACCGTACACTGAAGCTTTCTTT. It codes for CASSSPQVPYTEAFF.

The chain combines TRBV29-1 with TRBJ1-1; D is unresolved. CDR1 SQVTM and CDR2 ANQGSEA come from the germline V gene. V was pared by 4 bases and J by 1 base, with 13 bases between. This CDR3 is built from 14 residues. CDR3 region: CSVAARQSNTEAFF. As DNA, the CDR3 is TGCAGCGTTGCTGCTCGACAATCGAACACTGAAGCTTTCTTT.